The entry below describes one T cell receptor (beta chain). The antigen remains unidentified. The record originates from a study of T cells in Graves' hyperthyroidism and ophthalmopathy. Trimming took 4 bases from V and 9 from J, leaving 7 bases between them. The CDR3 spans 11 residues. Germline CDR1 is SEHNR and CDR2 is FQNEAQ (reference sequence). Regarding the study as a whole: For ophthalmopathy, model prediction preceded onset by a median about 6 months.

Exclusion of patients followed from uncontrolled infection, other autoimmune disease, pregnancy or lactation. Amplification targeted TCR beta CDR3 regions from RNA transcripts. A first-round RT-PCR of the TCR CDR3 used the HTBI primer set. TCRdb redid the calling of the multiplex PCR reads with MiXCR, one entry per CDR3 protein. Here the sample spans hundreds of thousands of distinct CDR3 sequences, 15% to 18% being singletons. Sequencing was performed on blood. The sequence was collected from a young woman with Graves' hyperthyroidism. The V call is TRBV7-9, the J call TRBJ1-3; D gene unclear. The CDR3 bases are TGTGCCAGCAGCTCCCCGGCCACCATATATTTT. Its protein is CASSSPATIYF. Based on the CDR3 plus reference TRBV7-9 and TRBJ1-3, the full variable domain is DTGVSQNPRHKITKRGQNVTFRCDPISEHNRLYWYRQTLGQGPEFLTYFQNEAQLEKSRLLSDRFSAERPKGSFSTLEIQRTEQGDSAMYLCASSSPATIYFGEGSWLTVV.